This T cell receptor (beta chain) originates from a study of neurological immune-mediated disorders. Study information: Within the group of around 35 multiple sclerosis patients, around 30 were relapsing-remitting, while 3 were secondary progressive. Whole-study findings and limits: Whereas HTLV-1-associated myelopathy showed the most TCR clonal expansion, multiple sclerosis showed the least, with levels below those of healthy controls.

Germline V CDR1 and CDR2: LNHNV, YYDKDF (reference sequence). The CDR3 is made up of 18 amino acids. V gave up 0 bases and J gave up 7 bases, with 21 bases separating them. This clonotype showed up many times. Its antigen is not known. With 10-nucleotide random UMIs included, cDNA was synthesized by 5'RACE. MiXCR, run by TCRdb on the 5' RACE reads, gives a single entry per CDR3 protein. The sample yields about 25,000 distinct CDR3 sequences, about 3.5% seen once. The chain has TRBV15 and TRBJ1-4; D not resolved. The sample consisted of PBMCs. This clonotype was obtained from a woman in her thirties with multiple sclerosis. DNA of the CDR3: TGTGCCACCAGCAGAGAATTCGCCACGAACGTGAACTTTGAAAAACTGTTTTTT. Protein sequence: CATSREFATNVNFEKLFF.